This T cell receptor (beta chain) was observed in a study of CD8 T cells in ankylosing spondylitis. Findings of the study overall: A TCR beta motif made of 7 to 9 highly homologous variants seemed typical of ankylosing spondylitis blood.

The table lists this clonotype with a few counts. Its antigen is as yet unknown. Germline assignment: CDR1 MNHEY and CDR2 SVGAGI. V gave up 1 base and J gave up 5 bases, with 11 bases separating them. The length of the CDR3 is 14 residues. TCRdb reprocessed the 5' RACE reads with MiXCR, giving one entry per CDR3 protein. This repertoire shows hundreds of thousands of distinct CDR3 sequences, 12% found once; its top ten account for 0.51%. Sequencing used blood, either unsorted or a sorted T cell fraction (not recorded which). The genes are TRBV6-5 and TRBJ2-5, with D maybe TRBD2 (6 bases). The receptor was derived from a male donor with ankylosing spondylitis. CDR3: CASSYFRGIETQYF. The CDR3 DNA follows: TGTGCCAGCAGTTACTTTCGGGGGATTGAGACCCAGTACTTC.